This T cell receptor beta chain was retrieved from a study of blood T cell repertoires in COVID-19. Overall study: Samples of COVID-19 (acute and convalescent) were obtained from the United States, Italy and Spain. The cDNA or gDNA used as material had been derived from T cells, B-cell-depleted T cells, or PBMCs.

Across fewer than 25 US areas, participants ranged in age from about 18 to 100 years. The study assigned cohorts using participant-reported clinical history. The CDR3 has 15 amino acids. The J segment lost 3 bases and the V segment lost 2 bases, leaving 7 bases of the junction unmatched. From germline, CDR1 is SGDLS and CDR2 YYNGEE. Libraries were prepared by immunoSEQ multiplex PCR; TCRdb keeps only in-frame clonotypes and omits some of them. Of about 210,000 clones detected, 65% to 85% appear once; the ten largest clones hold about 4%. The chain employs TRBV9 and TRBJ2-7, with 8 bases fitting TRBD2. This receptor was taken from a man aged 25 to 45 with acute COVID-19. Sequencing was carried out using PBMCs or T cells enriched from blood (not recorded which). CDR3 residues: CASSVKPGGLYEQYF. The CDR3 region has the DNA TGTGCCAGCAGCGTGAAGCCGGGGGGGCTCTACGAGCAGTACTTC.